This TCR beta chain came from a study of read filtering for tumor transcriptome and immune sequencing. Study-wide background: Among patients, approximately 17 were male and approximately 15 female, aged roughly 40 to 90 (mean about 69). Transcriptome libraries were built from DNase-treated RNA. The study, taken as a whole, reports: Sorted CD138-negative bone marrow cells were not purified T cells. RNA-seq captured clonotypes less deeply and reliably than IR-seq.

This clonotype was recorded once. The target antigen is unknown. From about 400 ng of RNA, a library with molecular barcoded alpha/delta and beta/gamma adaptors was made. TCRdb itself ran the reads through MiXCR, one entry per CDR3 protein. The sample has around 140,000 distinct CDR3 sequences; roughly 13% are singletons. From germline, CDR1 is DFQATT and CDR2 SNEGSKA (reference sequence). The CDR3 runs to 17 residues. Trimming at V came to 2 bases and at J to 13 bases, leaving 17 bases not matched to a gene. The origin of this receptor is a donor aged 40 or over with multiple myeloma. Sequenced input: a population of CD138-negative cells sorted from bone marrow. The rearrangement joins TRBV20-1 to TRBJ2-1, with TRBD2 identical over 13 bases. CDR3 in amino acids: CSARKVLGLAGVGIQFF. In nucleotides, the CDR3 is TGCAGTGCTAGAAAAGTGCTTGGACTAGCGGGAGTTGGTATTCAGTTCTTC.